This T cell receptor beta chain came from a study of cytomegalovirus exposure and HLA in healthy donors (dated by TCRdb to about 2017). General notes on the study: According to an earlier analysis of 450 to 650 of the donors, about 180 million T cells yielded 90 million to 140 million unique TCR beta sequences and around 280 Gb of sequence data. An early release covering approximately 600 HLA-typed donors comprised 250 to 350 gigabases of sequencing data and around 80 million unique TCR sequences. Of the 398 genotyped donors, 81% were placed in the genetic ancestry cluster associated with self-reported Caucasian donors. The aim of the study was to test whether cataloging public T cell receptors could identify signatures of past pathogen exposure. The study used immunosequencing to profile the T cell repertoires of 670 or so subjects and linked those repertoires to cytomegalovirus serostatus. In addition to the first cohort of roughly 670 subjects, a separate validation cohort of 120 different subjects was used. To predict cytomegalovirus infection status, the study combined high-throughput TCR immunosequencing, statistical association of individual TCRs with disease status, and machine learning. To study patterns of TCR occurrence, a later analysis re-analyzed previously published TCR beta repertoires from around 700 donors and added high-resolution HLA genotyping. The later analysis used no new phenotypic data to find candidate immune exposures, relying instead on TCR beta sequences and their occurrence across donors. An earlier analysis of nearly 600 of the donors applied high-throughput TCR beta sequencing to assess whether each TCR beta V gene segment acted as functional or pseudogenic. Alongside the repertoire data, information on donor age, sex, ethnicity and CMV serostatus was compiled. A later genetic analysis took genome-wide SNP genotypes for about 60% of the roughly 670 donors and used that subset as a discovery cohort. All discovery cohort repertoires had been generated using a single sequencing platform. HLA typing included class I and class II loci at four-digit resolution. The number of typed donors differed by locus: about 620-630 for A, B, C, DRB1 and DQB1; approximately 520 for DQA1; roughly 600 for DPA1; and 400 to 480 for DPB1. Several DR-DQ haplotypes were treated as single units for association and clustering because of strong linkage in the cohort. Among around 400 genotyped donors of the cohort, an average of approximately 240,000 unique TCR beta nucleotide sequences was sequenced per donor, of which 15% to 20% were non-productive.

On this clone: Its antigen is not yet known. Base qualities are not at hand, and no much larger clone is one base apart.

Reading from cysteine to phenylalanine, the CDR3 counts 13 amino acids. Of all the DNA, just the CDR3 is kept, 39 bases in frame from base 1. The library was generated by the immunoSEQ multiplex PCR assay. The multiplex PCR relied on a mix of 60 forward primers for TCR Vbeta segments and 13 reverse primers for TCR Jbeta segments. The CDR3 region of rearranged TCR beta genes was amplified from genomic DNA by a multiplex PCR assay. On the Illumina HiSeq System, the amplified TCR beta libraries were sequenced as 87-base-pair reads. Per the source publication's procedure: A later analysis tallied 75 million to 95 million unique TCR beta chains across the 666 repertoires, and around 12 million of those chains were shared by two or more donors. A nearest-neighbor algorithm error-corrected the raw reads and collapsed the reads into unique sequences, merging closely related sequences to remove PCR and sequencing errors. To assign V, D and J gene segments, CDR3 sequences were aligned to IMGT reference sequences. Each retained sequence needed at least a six-nucleotide match to both a V gene segment and a J gene segment. A rearrangement counted as productive if the CDR3 had no stop codons and remained in frame with V and J, and every other rearrangement counted as non-productive. Following IMGT convention, CDR3 was defined as the stretch from the second conserved V-encoded cysteine to the conserved J-encoded phenylalanine. The earlier analysis of about 560 of the donors excluded any sequence lacking an unambiguous match to a single V gene segment. In an earlier analysis of about 590 of the donors, a V segment was called functional when productive rearrangements were above 56.7%, and segregating when the standard deviation between donors exceeded 5%. A statistical classification framework was built for diagnosing cytomegalovirus status from the catalog of TCR beta chain sequences. V and J gene assignment, in a later analysis, came from comparing TCR nucleotide sequences with IMGT/GENE-DB human TR gene sequences. The TCRdist pipeline was used in a later analysis to assign CDR3 sequences and most-parsimonious VDJ recombination scenarios. In a later analysis, every TCR beta chain was defined by the combination of its CDR3 amino acid sequence and its V-gene family, and reads without a unique V-gene family were dropped. In a later analysis, several hundred highly shared, low-generation-probability nucleotide sequences were removed to address suspected cross-contamination and a sequencing artifact. In a later analysis, a clonal expansion index for each public chain was calculated from normalized within-repertoire ranks of inferred template counts. Generation probabilities in a later analysis came from a VDJ recombination model fitted to out-of-frame rearrangements, and those results were checked against IGoR. Hypergeometric tests were used in a later analysis to score TCR-TCR, TCR-HLA and TCR-CMV co-occurrence, with a repertoire-size bias correction applied to the TCR pairs. In a later analysis, false discovery rates were estimated by permuting HLA or CMV assignments 20 times. In a later analysis, co-occurring TCRs were grouped using DBSCAN, with TCRdist sequence similarity added in when clustering inside HLA-allele-positive subsets. Co-occurrence clustering excluded repertoires with fewer than 30,000 or more than 120,000 public chains, plus five with anomalous nucleotide sharing. TCRdb provides this immuneACCESS table in a form limited to in-frame rearrangements. Some clones are lacking; in checked studies, under half of them reflect an unresolved V gene, and why the rest are absent is not known. D and trimming were read from the DNA, whereas the V and J calls and clone size are those reported in that table. The sample profile shows some 130,000 clones; around three quarters of them were found once. Under 5% of the sample is in the top ten clones.

The cohort was made up of about 670 healthy bone marrow donors. Cohort members were all nominally healthy when sampled, although unrecorded immune exposures were likely present. The donor was CMV seropositive and was included in the group of 290 or so seropositive cohort members. A peripheral blood sample was provided by each donor, and peripheral blood mononuclear cells were used for TCR beta sequencing. Genomic DNA was extracted from the blood cell samples with the Qiagen DNeasy Blood Extraction Kit. What the research found in general, with its limitations: This cohort had only TCR beta chains sequenced, and the lack of alpha or paired-chain data limited which features could be detected. A further reported finding was that TCR beta sequences accurately predicted the HLA-A and HLA-B alleles for most subjects in the first cohort. Cytomegalovirus status was reported to be diagnosed by the classifier with high specificity and sensitivity in both the original and validation cohorts. In an earlier analysis of a few hundred of the donors, most TCR beta V segments were observed in productive rearrangements about 90% or about 30% of the time, broadly matching IMGT annotations. Sequencing depth was assumed to be roughly uniform across donors in the presence/absence analyses, though that assumption may not hold. The authors suggested that the approach could potentially be generalized to other disease states and immunological phenotypes. The study listed around 160 TCR beta chains as associated with cytomegalovirus. Because counts were too low, around 17 rarely observed V segments, including chromosome 9 orphons, were left out of the earlier analysis of approximately 500 of the donors. In a later genetic analysis, fewer N-insertions in productive TCRs were reported among donors in an Asian-associated ancestry cluster than the roughly 670-donor mean. A later genetic analysis associated a missense DCLRE1C variant with V-gene and J-gene trimming of TCR beta chains, and an independent cohort replicated the association. In vitro tests confirmed that three of the cytomegalovirus-associated TCR beta chains recognize cytomegalovirus antigens. Linkage disequilibrium might explain the correlated functional status among segregating V segments, but an unknown experimental factor could not be ruled out. In a later analysis, most CMV-associated TCR beta chains were found to appear HLA-restricted, with HLA associations seemingly driven largely by CMV exposure. When HLA alleles, especially DR and DQ, strongly co-occurred, TCR associations were difficult to assign to individual alleles. A later analysis reported that several top co-occurrence clusters appeared linked to parvovirus B19, influenza, CMV and Epstein-Barr virus. Specific HLA alleles were associated with roughly 17,000 TCR beta sequences at a false discovery rate of 0.05 in a later analysis. While some public TCRs were present in many individuals, most TCR sequences turned up only very rarely across donors. In a later analysis, HLA-associated TCR beta chains were found to be more clonally expanded and to have lower generation probabilities than equally common non-associated chains. A group of highly shared sequence variants was considered likely to be a technical artifact of the sequencing pipeline. According to a later analysis, TCR association rates differed among HLA loci, with DRB1 alleles showing the most associated TCRs and HLA-C alleles showing the fewest. Immune exposure information for the cohort was limited to CMV serostatus. Some IMGT-functional V segments, including TRBV6-2 and TRBV6-3, could not be distinguished by the 87-base-pair reads and were therefore excluded. Because some donors lacked HLA typing at each locus, the association tests relied only on the typed subset.

The TCR comes from a male donor in good health and CMV-seropositive. Here the chain combines TRBV21-1 and TRBJ1-1; the table's D call TRBD1 went unverified against the DNA. TRBV21-1 is deemed a pseudogene. Sequences were obtained from PBMCs. The CDR3 corresponds to CATPSRDRGRAFF. The DNA reads as follows: TGTGCCACTCCGTCCCGGGACAGGGGGCGAGCTTTCTTT.